This T cell receptor beta chain is from a study of long-term antiretroviral therapy in people with HIV. General study findings and limits: Older ART regimens were possibly in use when the blood was collected between the mid-2000s and the late 2010s. No data were available on ART adherence, viral resistance or therapy changes. With ART, diversity went up but was still lower than in transplant donor controls.

immunoSEQ v3.0 was run at survey level. Sequencing aimed at about 35,000-55,000 T-cell genomes per sample. The data were produced by immunoSEQ multiplex PCR, yet TCRdb's version contains in-frame clones alone and is incomplete. Of 35,000 to 55,000 clones listed, about 96% are singletons. Concerning this clone itself: The antigen remains unidentified.

CDR3 length: 15 amino acids. V was pared by 4 bases and J by 5 bases, with 17 bases between. The V gene's germline CDR1 is SGHDN and CDR2 FVKESK. The source is a woman between 50 and 59 years old with HIV. The chain joins TRBV14 to TRBJ1-1; no firm D call. Specimen: unsorted PBMCs, collected 3.7 years after starting antiretroviral therapy. The CDR3, as DNA: TGTGCCAGCAGCCGTTTGGGAGGAGTGGGGACTGAAGCTTTCTTT. Amino acids: CASSRLGGVGTEAFF.